These 25 T cell receptor beta chains originate from one sample sequenced in a study of CD8+ T cells in alopecia areata. The sequencing template was cDNA reverse transcribed from extracted RNA. Sequencing was performed with immunoSEQ multiplex PCR; in TCRdb, only in-frame clones are kept and a portion is missing. The sample shows 130,000 to 150,000 clones, less than 75% of them seen only once. The specimen was CD8+ T cells sorted from blood. Receptor source: a human donor in good health.

The rearrangement joins TRBV11-2 to TRBJ2-3; 7 nucleotides line up with TRBD1. The CDR3 length is 15 residues. The junction had 5 bases not matched to a gene; V was cut back by 5 bases and J by 0 bases. Germline V CDR1 and CDR2: SGHAT, FQNNGV. CDR3 amino acids: CASSLGGRSTDTQYF. The CDR3 bases are TGTGCCAGCAGCCTAGGGGGCAGGAGCACAGATACGCAGTATTTT.

The chain combines TRBV9 with TRBJ1-2; D uncertain. The CDR3 length is 10 residues. V dropped 3 bases and J dropped 9 bases, with 6 bases sitting between them. From germline, CDR1 is SGDLS and CDR2 YYNGEE. The CDR3 loop reads CASSAGSYTF. The CDR3 DNA follows: TGTGCCAGCAGCGCCGGGAGCTACACCTTC.

The chain uses TRBV6-1 and TRBJ2-1; 11 bases map to TRBD2. Germline CDR1 MNHNS, CDR2 SASEGT. This CDR3 is 13 amino acids long. The trim removed 11 bases at V and 8 bases at J, leaving 8 bases unmatched. CDR3 coding DNA: TGTGCCGGCGGGACTAGCGGAGACCATGAGCAGTTCTTC. Translated: CAGGTSGDHEQFF.

V and J are TRBV11-2 and TRBJ2-3; D might be TRBD2 (6 bases). The CDR3 loop spans 15 amino acids. The V end was cut by 5 bases, the J end by 1 base, with 13 bases between. Germline values: CDR1 SGHAT, CDR2 FQNNGV. The CDR3 here is CASSPISGGTDTQYF. Here the CDR3 DNA reads TGTGCCAGCAGCCCTATCTCGGGAGGCACAGATACGCAGTATTTT. Full variable domain (outside the CDR3, taken from reference TRBV11-2 and TRBJ2-3): EAGVAQSPRYKIIEKRQSVAFWCNPISGHATLYWYQQILGQGPKLLIQFQNNGVVDDSQLPKDRFSAERLKGVDSTLKIQPAKLEDSAVYLCASSPISGGTDTQYFGPGTRLTVL.

The V and J genes are TRBV29-1 and TRBJ2-7; D is uncertain. Trimming shortened V by 4 bases and J by 5 bases, and 15 bases separated the two germline ends. The CDR3 covers 13 residues. In germline, CDR1 is SQVTM, CDR2 ANQGSEA. The CDR3 here is CSVVGDKPDEQYF. Written as DNA, the CDR3 is TGCAGCGTTGTTGGGGATAAGCCTGACGAGCAGTACTTC.

In its sample, this clone was seen a few times. The V gene is TRBV13, the J gene TRBJ2-1; D might be TRBD2 (6 bases). CDR1 and CDR2 (germline): PRHDT, FYEKMQ (reference sequence). The germline V and J ends were trimmed by 5 bases and 10 bases, with 12 bases remaining between them. The CDR3 is 12 residues long. The CDR3 sequence is CASSGRGEEQFF. The CDR3 DNA follows: TGTGCCAGCAGCGGGCGCGGGGAGGAGCAGTTCTTC. The full variable domain, completed using reference TRBV13 and TRBJ2-1, is AAGVIQSPRHLIKEKRETATLKCYPIPRHDTVYWYQQGPGQDPQFLISFYEKMQSDKGSIPDRFSAQQFSDYHSELNMSSLELGDSALYFCASSGRGEEQFFGPGTRLTVL.

The J gene is TRBJ1-1, the V gene TRBV19; 9 nucleotides align to TRBD1. Germline assignment: CDR1 LNHDA and CDR2 SQIVND (reference sequence). The CDR3 consists of 14 residues. V was clipped by 4 bases and J by 1 base; unmatched bases: 1. Here the CDR3 DNA reads TGTGCCAGTAGTACGGGACAGGGGAACACTGAAGCTTTCTTT. The encoded protein is CASSTGQGNTEAFF.

This clone was picked up a small number of times. The V call is TRBV28, the J call TRBJ2-6; D call uncertain. V lost 6 bases, J lost 3 bases, and 9 bases lay in between. Germline CDR1 reads MDHEN; CDR2 reads SYDVKM. This CDR3 is built from 14 residues. The CDR3 coding sequence is TGTGCCAGCAGCCAGAGAGGTGGGGCCAACGTCCTGACTTTC. Its protein product is CASSQRGGANVLTF.

The chain has TRBV5-4 and TRBJ2-5; D remains ambiguous. Trimming shortened V by 4 bases and J by 1 base, and 8 bases separated the two germline ends. Germline V lookup: CDR1 SGHNT, CDR2 YYREEE (reference sequence). The CDR3 runs to 13 residues. The CDR3 loop is CASSMDVQETQYF. The CDR3 DNA reads TGTGCCAGCAGCATGGACGTCCAAGAGACCCAGTACTTC.

This chain links TRBV7-9 with TRBJ2-3, with unresolved D. V dropped 8 bases and J dropped 2 bases, with 14 bases sitting between them. Germline values: CDR1 SEHNR, CDR2 FQNEAQ (reference sequence). CDR3 length equals 14 residues. CDR3 amino acids: CASPTGANTDTQYF. The CDR3 coding sequence is TGTGCCAGCCCCACCGGAGCGAACACAGATACGCAGTATTTT.

This clone was seen a single time. V is TRBV10-3 and J is TRBJ1-2; a weak D match, TRBD1 (6 bases). The CDR3 is 15 amino acids. Trimming stripped 6 bases from V and 0 bases from J, with 14 bases between. Looked up from germline, CDR1 is ENHRY and CDR2 is SYGVKD. The CDR3 DNA follows: TGTGCCATCAGCCAGGGGCAGGATGCTAACTATGGCTACACCTTC. Protein sequence: CAISQGQDANYGYTF.

In its sample, this clone was seen many times. The rearrangement links TRBV25-1 to TRBJ2-7; D unclear. The CDR3 sequence is 13 residues long. Germline CDR1 reads MGHDK; CDR2 reads SYGVNS. Trimming removed 4 bases from V and 1 base from J, with 8 bases in between. This CDR3 is CASSVGSSYEQYF. The CDR3 nucleotides read TGTGCCAGCAGTGTCGGAAGTTCCTACGAGCAGTACTTC.

A note on this clone: The same CDR3 arises from other DNA sequences in this sample as well. The chain has TRBV29-1 and TRBJ2-1; D is ambiguous. This CDR3 is 10 amino acids long. Germline lookup yields CDR1 SQVTM and CDR2 ANQGSEA. V was shortened by 3 bases and J by 5 bases, with 2 bases between the two germline ends. The CDR3 DNA is TGCAGCGTTGATAACAATGAGCAGTTCTTC. It translates to CSVDNNEQFF.

This chain joins TRBV5-1 and TRBJ2-1, with TRBD2 matching over 7 bases. Germline V gene sequence: CDR1 SGHRS, CDR2 YFSETQ. The CDR3 runs 18 residues. Germline trimming cut 2 bases from V and 0 bases from J; bases unmatched to any gene: 11. This chain's CDR3 is CASSLGVGSGDSYNEQFF. CDR3 bases: TGCGCCAGCAGCTTAGGTGTCGGGAGCGGGGACTCCTACAATGAGCAGTTCTTC.

J is TRBJ2-7 and V is TRBV29-1; D gene uncertain. The CDR3 runs 13 residues. In germline, CDR1 is SQVTM, CDR2 ANQGSEA. Trimming shortened V by 2 bases and J by 3 bases, and 11 bases separated the two germline ends. The CDR3 bases are TGCAGCGTTGAACCCCTAGAGAGCTACGAGCAGTACTTC. Amino acids: CSVEPLESYEQYF.

The chain carries TRBV6-1 and TRBJ2-2; 8 bases line up with TRBD2. The CDR3 runs 15 residues. Germline trimming cut 8 bases from V and 3 bases from J; bases unmatched to any gene: 8. The germline V gene encodes CDR1 MNHNS and CDR2 SASEGT. CDR3 bases: TGTGCCAGCGTCGGGGGGGTTGGGGACACCGGGGAGCTGTTTTTT. This sequence encodes CASVGGVGDTGELFF.

The chain has TRBV29-1 and TRBJ2-7, with unresolved D. V was cut by 2 bases and J by 5 bases, with 10 bases left in between. This CDR3 is 12 amino acids long. Per the germline V gene, CDR1 is SQVTM and CDR2 is ANQGSEA. The CDR3 DNA reads as TGCAGCGTTGAACTTGGTTTTGACGAGCAGTACTTC. It is translated as CSVELGFDEQYF.

The genes are TRBV6-6 and TRBJ2-3; TRBD1 or TRBD2 may be the D gene (5 bases each). This CDR3 spans 12 amino acids. Trimming removed 6 bases from V and 6 bases from J, with 10 bases in between. The V gene's germline CDR1 is MNHNY and CDR2 SVGAGI (reference sequence). The CDR3 DNA is TGTGCCAGCAGACACGAGGGGGATACGCAGTATTTT. Residues: CASRHEGDTQYF.

This chain links TRBV29-1 with TRBJ2-5, with D perhaps matching TRBD2 (5 bases). The ends were cut back, 6 bases at V and 5 bases at J, with 16 bases in the middle. Germline-derived CDR1 and CDR2 are SQVTM and ANQGSEA. The CDR3 is 13 residues long. The CDR3 here is CSVLLLGKETQYF. In DNA, the CDR3 is TGCAGCGTATTATTACTAGGAAAGGAGACCCAGTACTTC.

This chain joins TRBV30 and TRBJ2-1; 13 nucleotides line up with TRBD2. The CDR3 is 16 amino acids. The V and J ends lost 1 base and 5 bases, in that order; junction bases with no gene match: 5. CDR1 and CDR2 from the germline V gene are GTSNPN and SVGIG (reference sequence). The CDR3 nucleotides are TGTGCCTGGAGTGGCCCACTAGCGGGAGGGCACAATGAGCAGTTCTTC. Translating gives CAWSGPLAGGHNEQFF.

This clone has only a few counts. The chain uses TRBV4-2 and TRBJ1-1; unclear D gene. Between the trimmed V and J ends, which lost 1 base and 1 base, there was a span of 13 bases. This CDR3 contains 16 residues. Germline V gene sequence: CDR1 LGHNA, CDR2 YNFKEQ. The CDR3 nucleotides are TGTGCCAGCAGCCAAGGGATCGACGTCGGGAACACTGAAGCTTTCTTT. Translated: CASSQGIDVGNTEAFF.

The rearrangement uses TRBV11-2 and TRBJ2-7; possibly TRBD1 for D (5 bases). The CDR3 loop spans 14 amino acids. CDR1 is SGHAT and CDR2 is FQNNGV in the germline V gene. Deletions cut 3 bases from V and 3 bases from J, with 12 bases between. CDR3 bases: TGTGCCAGCAGCTTCAATAAGGGGTTCTACGAGCAGTACTTC. Translation gives CASSFNKGFYEQYF.

The chain links TRBV7-9 to TRBJ2-3; TRBD2 matches 7 bases. Trimming cost V 5 bases and J 9 bases; bases outside gene matches: 14. CDR3 size: 15 residues. Germline V CDR1 and CDR2: SEHNR, FQNEAQ (reference sequence). CDR3 in amino acids: CASSIREGSGSTQYF. The DNA for the CDR3 is TGTGCCAGCAGCATTAGGGAGGGTAGCGGTTCAACGCAGTATTTT.

The chain uses TRBV4-1 and TRBJ2-7, with D perhaps TRBD1 or TRBD2 (5 bases each). CDR1 and CDR2 from the germline V gene are MGHRA and YSYEKL. V lost 0 bases to trimming and J lost 3 bases, with 24 bases between them. This CDR3 has 19 residues. CDR3 DNA: TGCGCCAGCAGCCAAGAATGGGGAGTAGAGACAGCCCTTAACTACGAGCAGTACTTC. Its protein is CASSQEWGVETALNYEQYF.

In this sample, this clone turned up a few times. The J gene is TRBJ2-7, the V gene TRBV11-2, with D maybe TRBD1 (5 bases). Trimming shortened V by 5 bases and J by 1 base, and 9 bases separated the two germline ends. Germline CDR1 is SGHAT and CDR2 is FQNNGV. The CDR3 extends over 13 amino acids. The DNA for the CDR3 is TGTGCCAGCAGCCCAGGGATTTCCTACGAGCAGTACTTC. Its protein is CASSPGISYEQYF.